Listed below are T cell receptor beta chains from one sample, sequenced in a study of T cells expressing NK-cell markers. TCRdb reworked the 5' RACE reads into one entry per CDR3 protein, no DNA. The repertoire shows approximately 440,000 distinct CDR3 sequences; the top ten hold roughly 1.4%. The sequencing input was blood T cells: a sorted CD56 or NKG2C T cell subset, CD4+ or CD8+ T cells, or bulk PBMC T cells (not recorded which). These receptors were taken from a woman aged 50 to 60 in good health. The CDR3 runs from the conserved cysteine through the conserved F or W. Fields, in order: J gene, V gene, CDR3 protein.

TRBJ2-1,TRBV11-2,CASSLSPTVYNEQFF
TRBJ2-7,TRBV19,CASTTGGLSEQYF
TRBJ2-2,TRBV2,CAGRDFDLNTGELFF
TRBJ1-5,TRBV3-1,CASSQVGGDQPQHF
TRBJ2-1,TRBV19,CASSITSSVTEQFF
TRBJ1-2,TRBV12-3/TRBV12-4,CASSNLRVRAKGYTF
TRBJ1-3,TRBV29-1,CSGGGSNTIYF
TRBJ2-1,TRBV7-9,CASSLATSGSSNEQFF
TRBJ1-1,TRBV20-1,CSARTATEAFF
TRBJ2-7,TRBV3-1,CASSEGFFTTQTHYEQYF
TRBJ2-2,TRBV12-3/TRBV12-4,CASSFPRTTANTGELFF
TRBJ1-1,TRBV12-3/TRBV12-4,CASSSIQGWSTEAFF
TRBJ1-2,TRBV12-3/TRBV12-4,CASSQTGGHGYTF
TRBJ2-3,TRBV20-1,CSAMGTGAPTDTQYF
TRBJ2-5,TRBV10-3,CAISADGETQYF
TRBJ1-2,TRBV12-3/TRBV12-4,CASRDRSSGYTF
TRBJ1-1,TRBV20-1,CSASGGQTRAEAFF
TRBJ1-5,TRBV7-2,CASRRTGISNQPQHF
TRBJ2-7,TRBV2,CASVAADYEQYF
TRBJ1-2,TRBV25-1,CASREQGRGYTF
TRBJ2-5,TRBV28,CASSLTGLQDLETQYF
TRBJ2-2,TRBV5-1,CASALRGGPNTGELFF
TRBJ2-3,TRBV3-1,CASSQVAGGLDTQYF
TRBJ2-3,TRBV14,CASSQGLAGHTDTQYF
TRBJ1-2,TRBV25-1,CASSELGVRKDSGYTF
TRBJ2-3,TRBV5-1,CASSVMTGTDTQYF
TRBJ2-3,TRBV29-1,CSAGDGDTQYF
TRBJ2-2,TRBV14,CASSPFQTGELFF
TRBJ2-1,TRBV27,CASSLRQGWEQFF
TRBJ2-3,TRBV30,CAWSADRGGFTDTQYF
TRBJ2-2,TRBV10-1,CASSVGQGAIRTGELFF
TRBJ2-6,TRBV14,CASSQDWAGRSGANVLTF
TRBJ2-5,TRBV12-3/TRBV12-4,CASSPHGLAQETQYF
TRBJ2-6,TRBV12-3/TRBV12-4,CASSTGDSAGANVLTF
TRBJ2-1,TRBV4-1,CASSQLAGSSYNEQFF
TRBJ2-5,TRBV29-1,CSVESGAGETQYF
TRBJ2-5,TRBV5-4,CASSSTGTGKETQYF
TRBJ1-4,TRBV18,CASSRVAGMNEKLFF
TRBJ2-3,TRBV5-1,CASSLGKVAADTQYF
TRBJ2-7,TRBV5-1,CASSFYPSWDYEQYF
TRBJ2-5,TRBV12-3/TRBV12-4,CASSSGEKETQYF